The 14 T cell receptor beta chains below come from one sample, sequenced in a study of T cells in narcolepsy. Here immunoSEQ multiplex PCR was the method, and the copy in TCRdb shows in-frame clones only, minus some. The sample lists fewer than 35,000 clones, roughly four fifths occurring once. The sequenced sample consisted of CD45RA- memory CD4+ T cells from PBMCs. Receptors originate from a human donor with narcolepsy.

This clone was detected a few times. The chain combines TRBV5-1 with TRBJ2-7; possible D gene TRBD1, 6 bases. V lost 4 bases and J lost 0, with 14 bases in between. CDR1 is SGHRS and CDR2 is YFSETQ in the germline V gene. The CDR3 consists of 15 residues. CDR3 DNA: TGCGCCAGCAGCCTCTTTCAGGGGACCTCCTACGAGCAGTACTTC. The encoded protein is CASSLFQGTSYEQYF.

This chain uses TRBV5-1 with TRBJ2-3; TRBD2 matches 7 bases. Per germline, CDR1 SGHRS and CDR2 YFSETQ. This CDR3 has 15 residues. V lost 1 base to trimming and J lost 6 bases; unmatched junction nucleotides: 8. The CDR3 protein is CASSLKGGGRDTQYF. The CDR3 coding sequence is TGCGCCAGCAGCTTGAAAGGCGGGGGTAGGGATACGCAGTATTTT.

Points on this clone: Other DNA sequences within the sample encode an identical CDR3. This chain links TRBV2 with TRBJ2-7, with a weak D call TRBD2 (5 bases). From germline, CDR1 is SNHLY and CDR2 FYNNEI. This CDR3 is 13 amino acids long. V was shortened by 1 base and J by 4 bases, with 8 bases between the two germline ends. The CDR3 coding sequence is TGTGCCAGCAGTGAAGGTGAGGGTTACGAGCAGTACTTC. This codes for CASSEGEGYEQYF.

The chain carries TRBV2 and TRBJ1-5, with a weak D call TRBD1 (5 bases). The CDR3 spans 15 residues. Trimming pared 4 bases from V and 0 bases from J, leaving 10 bases between. Germline CDR1 and CDR2: SNHLY and FYNNEI. The CDR3 nucleotides are TGTGCCAGCAGTGTGAAGGGGTATAGCAATCAGCCCCAGCATTTT. It yields the protein CASSVKGYSNQPQHF.

This clone was seen just once. The V gene is TRBV7-2, the J gene TRBJ2-7; 10 positions match TRBD1. The CDR3 runs 18 residues. After removal of 4 bases from V and 2 bases from J, the junction contained 14 bases not matched to a gene. Germline CDR1 SGHTA, CDR2 FQGNSA. In DNA, the CDR3 is TGTGCCAGCAGCTCCCCGTTAGGACAGGGGGGGGGCACCTACGAGCAGTACTTC. This encodes CASSSPLGQGGGTYEQYF.

V usage is TRBV10-1 and J usage is TRBJ2-2; D is uncertain. Germline-derived CDR1 and CDR2 are WNHNN and SYGVQD (reference sequence). Trimming removed 7 bases at V and 2 bases at J, with 5 bases between. This CDR3 has 12 residues. The CDR3 protein is CASNSNTGELFF. In nucleotides, the CDR3 is TGCGCCAGCAACAGTAACACCGGGGAGCTGTTTTTT.

Comments on this clone: The junction departs from the called germline gene at one end, perhaps through a read error. The J gene is TRBJ1-2, the V gene TRBV11-2, with TRBD1 matching 7 bases. The CDR3 is 15 residues long. Germline lookup yields CDR1 SGHAT and CDR2 FQNNGV. The CDR3, as DNA: TGTGCCAGCAGCTTAGATGCAGGGGGGAACTATGGCAACACCTTC. This gives the protein CASSLDAGGNYGNTF.

This clone was seen a few times. The rearrangement joins TRBV21-1 to TRBJ1-3; the D segment call TRBD1 is taken from the table without a DNA check. TRBV21-1 is listed as a pseudogene. This CDR3 comprises 16 residues. The CDR3: CASSLETGPIGNTIYF. CDR3 sequence (DNA): TGTGCCAGCAGCCTAGAGACAGGGCCCATAGGAAACACCATATATTTT.

The chain employs TRBV5-1 and TRBJ1-2, with 7 nucleotides matching TRBD1. The CDR3 has 14 residues. Germline values: CDR1 SGHRS, CDR2 YFSETQ. The ends lost 4 bases at V and 2 bases at J; junction bases unmatched: 5. The CDR3 reads CASSAQGGNYGYTF. As DNA, the CDR3 is TGCGCCAGCAGCGCCCAGGGGGGAAACTATGGCTACACCTTC. Looking up the rest from reference TRBV5-1 and TRBJ1-2 gives the full variable domain: KAGVTQTPRYLIKTRGQQVTLSCSPISGHRSVSWYQQTPGQGLQFLFEYFSETQRNKGNFPGRFSGRQFSNSRSEMNVSTLELGDSALYLCASSAQGGNYGYTFGSGTRLTVV.

This clone appeared once. The chain combines TRBV28 with TRBJ1-2; D gene ambiguous. V was pared by 2 bases and J by 4 bases, with 14 bases between. Per the germline V gene, CDR1 is MDHEN and CDR2 is SYDVKM. The CDR3 consists of 15 residues. The CDR3 is CASSLGSDPLYGYTF. The CDR3 nucleotides read TGTGCCAGCAGTTTAGGGAGTGACCCCCTCTATGGCTACACCTTC.

This clone was counted a single time. V usage is TRBV27 and J usage is TRBJ1-1, with 9 bases that match TRBD1. CDR3 length equals 14 residues. The J segment lost 5 bases and the V segment lost 6 bases, leaving 7 bases of the junction unmatched. Germline values: CDR1 MNHEY, CDR2 SMNVEV (reference sequence). The CDR3 DNA reads TGTGCCAGCAGAACGGGGACAGGGTGGACTGAAGCTTTCTTT. The encoded protein is CASRTGTGWTEAFF.

As to this clone: Additional DNA sequences in this sample encode the identical CDR3. The chain carries TRBV6-5 and TRBJ1-2; D unclear. The CDR3 runs 15 residues. Germline lookup yields CDR1 MNHEY and CDR2 SVGAGI. V was pared by 0 bases and J by 0 bases, with 8 bases between. This chain's CDR3 is CASSYSSGANYGYTF. The CDR3 DNA is TGTGCCAGCAGTTACTCGTCAGGAGCTAACTATGGCTACACCTTC.

The chain carries TRBV12-5 and TRBJ2-5, with unresolved D. Trimming removed 7 bases at V and 1 base at J, with 19 bases between. The germline V gene encodes CDR1 LGHNT and CDR2 FRNRAP. This CDR3 has 16 amino acids. The CDR3 bases are TGTGCTAGTGCCCGCGCCCGAGACCTTCTCCAAGAGACCCAGTACTTC. It specifies CASARARDLLQETQYF.

The chain joins TRBV30 to TRBJ1-2; D is undetermined. The CDR3 loop spans 12 amino acids. V lost 2 bases and J 4 bases, leaving 8 bases between the germline ends. Looked up from germline, CDR1 is GTSNPN and CDR2 is SVGIG (reference sequence). The CDR3 DNA sequence: TGTGCCTGGAGTCTCGGGCCCTATGGCTACACCTTC. This translates into CAWSLGPYGYTF.